The 4 T cell receptor beta chains reported below all come from one sample, sequenced in a study of cytomegalovirus exposure and HLA in healthy donors. PCR primers comprised 60 Vbeta and 13 Jbeta primers. Sequencing used immunoSEQ multiplex PCR; TCRdb keeps in-frame clones, though not all of them. Counted here are under 150,000 clones, 73% occurring once; the ten biggest clones make up around an eighth. The sequenced sample was PBMCs. The receptors originated from a human donor in good health.

The chain is built from TRBV15 and TRBJ1-5; 7 bases agree with TRBD1. Trimming cost V 3 bases and J 0 bases; bases outside gene matches: 11. CDR3 length equals 18 residues. CDR1 LNHNV and CDR2 YYDKDF come from the germline V gene (reference sequence). The CDR3 protein is CATSRERTGTYSNQPQHF. Written as DNA, the CDR3 is TGTGCCACCAGCAGGGAACGGACAGGAACTTATAGCAATCAGCCCCAGCATTTT.

The V call is TRBV13, the J call TRBJ1-3, with 9 bases that match TRBD1. Trimming removed 5 bases from V and 3 bases from J; junction bases left unmatched: 8. The CDR3 has 16 amino acids. Germline V gene lookup returns CDR1 PRHDT and CDR2 FYEKMQ (reference sequence). CDR3: CASSGGDREGGNTIYF. The CDR3 DNA follows: TGTGCCAGCAGCGGCGGGGACAGGGAGGGTGGAAACACCATATATTTT.

This rearrangement joins TRBV7-2 to TRBJ2-3, with TRBD2 identical over 8 bases. Germline CDR1 reads SGHTA; CDR2 reads FQGNSA. This CDR3 is built from 16 residues. V gave up 4 bases and J gave up 2 bases; unmatched junction bases: 8. DNA for the CDR3: TGTGCCAGCAGCTCTAGGACTAGCCAGGTCACAGATACGCAGTATTTT. It is translated as CASSSRTSQVTDTQYF.

This clone was observed once. The chain is built from TRBV7-2 and TRBJ1-2, with 7 nucleotides matching TRBD1. V gave up 7 bases and J gave up 4 bases; unmatched junction bases: 6. Per germline, CDR1 SGHTA and CDR2 FQGNSA. The CDR3 covers 13 residues. For the CDR3, the DNA is TGTGCCAGCAACCCGGACAGGATCTATGGCTACACCTTC. It encodes CASNPDRIYGYTF. The full variable domain, completed using reference TRBV7-2 and TRBJ1-2, is GAGVSQSPSNKVTEKGKDVELRCDPISGHTALYWYRQSLGQGLEFLIYFQGNSAPDKSGLPSDRFSAERTGGSVSTLTIQRTQQEDSAVYLCASNPDRIYGYTFGSGTRLTVV.